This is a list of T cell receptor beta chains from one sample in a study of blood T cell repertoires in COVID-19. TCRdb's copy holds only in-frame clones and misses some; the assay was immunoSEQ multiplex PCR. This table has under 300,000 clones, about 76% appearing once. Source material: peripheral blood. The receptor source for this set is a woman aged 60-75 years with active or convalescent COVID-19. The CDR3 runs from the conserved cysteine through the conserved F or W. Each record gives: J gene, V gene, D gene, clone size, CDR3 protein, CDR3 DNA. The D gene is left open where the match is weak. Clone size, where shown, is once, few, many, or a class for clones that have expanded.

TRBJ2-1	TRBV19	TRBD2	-	CASSPRVLAGGDNEQFF	TGTGCCAGTAGTCCTCGCGTACTAGCGGGGGGGGACAATGAGCAGTTCTTC
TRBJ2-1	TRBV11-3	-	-	CASSLDAGEGSYNEQFF	TGTGCCAGCAGCTTAGATGCAGGGGAAGGGTCCTACAATGAGCAGTTCTTC
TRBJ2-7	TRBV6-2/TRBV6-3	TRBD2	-	CASSTNLAESYEQYF	TGTGCCAGCAGTACGAATCTAGCGGAGTCCTACGAGCAGTACTTC
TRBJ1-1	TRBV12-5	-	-	CASGFGAPEAFF	TGTGCTAGTGGTTTTGGGGCCCCTGAAGCTTTCTTT
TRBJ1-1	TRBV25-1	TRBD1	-	CASPDRGIRSDTEAFF	TGTGCCAGCCCGGACAGGGGGATTCGGTCGGACACTGAAGCTTTCTTT
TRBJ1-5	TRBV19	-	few	CASTTGRQGGNQPQHF	TGTGCCAGTACCACAGGGCGGCAGGGAGGCAATCAGCCCCAGCATTTT
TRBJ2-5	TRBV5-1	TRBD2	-	CASSHRTSGDTQETQYF	TGCGCCAGCAGCCACAGGACTAGCGGGGACACCCAAGAGACCCAGTACTTC
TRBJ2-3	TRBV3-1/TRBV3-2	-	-	CASSQMRDTQYF	TGTGCCAGCAGCCAAATGCGAGATACGCAGTATTTT
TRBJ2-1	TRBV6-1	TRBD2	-	CASSEELAGAYNEQFF	TGTGCCAGCAGTGAAGAGCTAGCGGGGGCCTACAATGAGCAGTTCTTC
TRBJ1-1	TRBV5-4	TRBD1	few	CASSEGDREQEAFF	TGTGCCAGCAGCGAGGGGGACAGGGAACAGGAAGCTTTCTTT
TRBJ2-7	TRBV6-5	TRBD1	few	CASSYKGANSYEQYF	TGTGCCAGCAGTTACAAGGGGGCGAATTCCTACGAGCAGTACTTC
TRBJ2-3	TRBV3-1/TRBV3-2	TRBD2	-	CASSRGAGSTDTQYF	TGTGCCAGCAGCCGTGGAGCGGGGTCCACAGATACGCAGTATTTT
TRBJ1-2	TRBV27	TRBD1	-	CASTVGQGYGYTF	TGTGCCAGCACCGTGGGACAGGGTTATGGCTACACCTTC
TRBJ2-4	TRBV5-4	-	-	CASSIPELGRGNIQYF	TGTGCCAGCAGCATACCTGAGCTGGGTAGAGGGAACATTCAGTACTTC
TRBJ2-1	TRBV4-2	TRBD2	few	CASSQFEGLAGDNEQFF	TGTGCCAGCAGCCAATTTGAAGGACTAGCGGGGGACAATGAGCAGTTCTTC
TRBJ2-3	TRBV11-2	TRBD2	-	CASSLEGGSTDTQYF	TGTGCCAGCAGCTTAGAGGGGGGGAGCACAGATACGCAGTATTTT
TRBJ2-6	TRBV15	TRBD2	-	CATRRGSGANVLTF	TGTGCCACCAGGCGGGGGTCTGGGGCCAACGTCCTGACTTTC
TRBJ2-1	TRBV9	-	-	CASSVASSNEQFF	TGTGCCAGCAGCGTAGCTAGCAGCAATGAGCAGTTCTTC
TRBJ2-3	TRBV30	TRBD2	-	CAWGSGGGTDTQYF	TGTGCCTGGGGTAGCGGGGGGGGCACAGATACGCAGTATTTT
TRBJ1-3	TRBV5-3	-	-	CARSLETTGSGNTIYF	TGTGCCAGAAGCTTGGAAACGACAGGCTCTGGAAACACCATATATTTT
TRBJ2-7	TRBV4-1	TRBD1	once	CASSHAMARGLPYEQYF	TGCGCCAGCAGCCACGCCATGGCCAGGGGGCTTCCCTACGAGCAGTACTTC
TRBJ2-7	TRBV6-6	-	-	CASSGFSYEQYF	TGTGCCAGCAGCGGGTTCTCCTACGAGCAGTACTTC
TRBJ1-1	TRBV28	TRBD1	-	CASSPQRQGSTEAFF	TGTGCCAGCAGTCCGCAGCGACAGGGAAGCACTGAAGCTTTCTTT
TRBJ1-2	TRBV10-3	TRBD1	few	CAISEVGGTAGYTF	TGTGCCATCAGTGAGGTCGGAGGGACAGCTGGCTACACCTTC
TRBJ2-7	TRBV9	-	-	CASSSSKNRVSSYEQYF	TGTGCCAGCAGCTCATCTAAAAACAGGGTTAGCTCCTACGAGCAGTACTTC
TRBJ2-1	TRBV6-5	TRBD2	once	CASSLLAGGYNEQFF	TGTGCCAGCAGCTTACTAGCGGGCGGATACAATGAGCAGTTCTTC
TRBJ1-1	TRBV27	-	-	CASSLGGVPNTEAFF	TGTGCCAGCAGTTTGGGGGGGGTACCGAACACTGAAGCTTTCTTT
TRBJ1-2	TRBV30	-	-	CASSLGGDYGYTF	TGTGCCTCCAGTTTGGGAGGGGACTATGGCTACACCTTC
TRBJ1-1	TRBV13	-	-	CASSPLPTEAFF	TGTGCCAGCAGCCCCCTTCCCACTGAAGCTTTCTTT
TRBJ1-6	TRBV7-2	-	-	CASSLGLGDYNSPLHF	TGTGCCAGCAGCCTAGGGCTAGGAGATTATAATTCACCCCTCCACTTT
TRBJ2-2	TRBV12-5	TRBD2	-	CASGLRLAGVSNTGELFF	TGTGCTAGTGGTTTGCGACTAGCGGGGGTTTCGAACACCGGGGAGCTGTTTTTT
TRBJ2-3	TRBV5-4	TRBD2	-	CASSLDPSGGFTDTQYF	TGTGCCAGCAGCTTGGATCCTAGCGGGGGGTTCACAGATACGCAGTATTTT
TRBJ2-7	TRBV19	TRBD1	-	CATTQGALDEQYF	TGTGCCACCACGCAGGGGGCCCTCGACGAGCAGTACTTC
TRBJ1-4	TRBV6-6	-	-	CASSPGQEKLFF	TGTGCCAGCAGTCCTGGACAAGAAAAACTGTTTTTT
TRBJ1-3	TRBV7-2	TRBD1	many	CASTQQGSSSGNTIYF	TGTGCCAGCACCCAACAGGGGAGTTCCTCTGGAAACACCATATATTTT
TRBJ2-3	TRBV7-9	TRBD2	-	CASSSDLSGDPDTQYF	TGTGCCAGCAGCTCTGACCTTAGCGGGGACCCAGATACGCAGTATTTT
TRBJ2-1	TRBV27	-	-	CATGTGPEEQFF	TGTGCCACCGGTACTGGGCCAGAAGAGCAGTTCTTC
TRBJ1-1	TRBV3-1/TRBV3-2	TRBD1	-	CASSPSDRGFEAFF	TGTGCCAGCAGCCCTTCGGACAGGGGCTTTGAAGCTTTCTTT
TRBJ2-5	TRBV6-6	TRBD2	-	CASSALAGGQETQYF	TGTGCCAGCAGTGCACTAGCGGGGGGGCAAGAGACCCAGTACTTC
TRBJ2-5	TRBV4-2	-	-	CASSRDWRGSQETQYF	TGTGCCAGCAGTCGGGACTGGCGGGGCTCCCAAGAGACCCAGTACTTC
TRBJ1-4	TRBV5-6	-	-	CASSLRTNNEKLFF	TGTGCCAGCAGCTTGCGGACAAATAATGAAAAACTGTTTTTT
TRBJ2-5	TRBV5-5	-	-	CASSLEWGRAIQETQYF	TGTGCCAGCAGCTTGGAGTGGGGCAGGGCCATCCAAGAGACCCAGTACTTC
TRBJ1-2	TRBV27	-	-	CASSLGSGFYDAYGYTF	TGTGCCAGCAGTTTAGGTTCAGGGTTTTACGATGCTTATGGCTACACCTTC
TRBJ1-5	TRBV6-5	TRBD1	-	CASRDRVSNQPQHF	TGTGCCAGCAGGGACAGGGTTAGCAATCAGCCCCAGCATTTT
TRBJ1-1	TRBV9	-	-	CASSLGQNTEAFF	TGTGCCAGCAGCCTCGGACAGAACACTGAAGCTTTCTTT
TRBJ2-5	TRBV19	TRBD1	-	CASSGGQGQETQYF	TGTGCCAGTAGTGGAGGACAGGGACAAGAGACCCAGTACTTC
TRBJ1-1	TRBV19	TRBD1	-	CASRMDRGWTEAFF	TGTGCCAGTAGGATGGACAGGGGATGGACTGAAGCTTTCTTT